A single sample gave rise to the 13 T cell receptor beta chains below, sequenced in a study of T cells after yellow fever vaccination. TCRdb processed the 5' RACE reads anew with MiXCR; each CDR3 protein has one entry. The repertoire holds hundreds of thousands of distinct CDR3 sequences, with less than 4.5% as singletons. This specimen consisted of PBMCs, obtained on the day of the yellow fever booster vaccination. The receptors here all came from a man between 18 and 29 years old who received the YFV17D yellow fever vaccine.

Only a few counts were recorded for this clonotype. This chain joins TRBV11-2 and TRBJ2-7; D remains ambiguous. Trimming cost V 0 bases and J 2 bases, with 14 bases left between them. CDR3 size: 16 residues. Germline CDR1 SGHAT, CDR2 FQNNGV. The CDR3 is CASSLEGSPSTYEQYV. As DNA, the CDR3 is TGTGCCAGCAGCTTAGAAGGGTCCCCCTCCACCTACGAGCAGTACGTC.

This clonotype was picked up many times. This sequence joins TRBV20-1 and TRBJ1-2, with 7 bases lining up with TRBD1. V lost 3 bases to trimming and J lost 4 bases; unmatched junction nucleotides: 5. CDR1 DFQATT and CDR2 SNEGSKA come from the germline V gene (reference sequence). CDR3 length: 13 amino acids. The CDR3 loop is CSASPGQSYGYTF. CDR3 nucleotides: TGCAGTGCTAGCCCGGGACAGTCCTATGGCTACACCTTC.

This clonotype has only a few counts. The chain couples TRBV30 to TRBJ2-4; D unresolved. Germline lookup yields CDR1 GTSNPN and CDR2 SVGIG (reference sequence). There are 13 residues in the CDR3. CDR3: CATSRVAKNIQYF. CDR3 DNA sequence: TGTGCGACCAGCCGGGTAGCCAAAAACATTCAGTACTTC.

The CDR3 bases are TGTGCCAGCAGTGAAGGTCGGGACGCACAAGAGACCCAGTACTTC. Its translation: CASSEGRDAQETQYF. This rearrangement joins TRBV25-1 to TRBJ2-5; D may correspond to TRBD1 or TRBD2 (5 bases each). This CDR3 contains 15 residues. Trimming pared 2 bases from V and 2 bases from J, leaving 12 bases between. CDR1 MGHDK and CDR2 SYGVNS come from the germline V gene.

This clonotype has just a few counts. The genes are TRBV20-1 and TRBJ1-3, with 9 positions matching TRBD1. This CDR3 region has 13 residues. Germline CDR1 reads DFQATT; CDR2 reads SNEGSKA (reference sequence). The V segment lost 6 bases and the J segment 2 bases; nucleotides outside the gene matches: 2. The CDR3 here is CSARTGAGNTIYF. The DNA for the CDR3 is TGCAGTGCGAGGACAGGGGCTGGAAACACCATATATTTT.

At least ten counts were recorded for this clonotype. This CDR3 reads CASSRVRYQETQYF. The CDR3 region has the DNA TGTGCCAGCAGCAGAGTACGATACCAAGAGACCCAGTACTTC. The chain couples TRBV7-2 to TRBJ2-5, with D unresolved. The CDR3 contains 14 residues. V was pared by 5 bases and J by 0 bases, with 10 bases between. Per germline, CDR1 SGHTA and CDR2 FQGNSA.

This clonotype was counted ten times or more. V gene TRBV20-1 combines with J gene TRBJ1-2; TRBD1 agrees at 10 bases. Germline V lookup: CDR1 DFQATT, CDR2 SNEGSKA (reference sequence). The length of the CDR3 is 14 residues. Trimming removed 0 bases from V and 7 bases from J; junction bases left unmatched: 5. CDR3 sequence: CSARETGGGTGYTF. DNA for the CDR3: TGCAGTGCTAGAGAGACAGGGGGCGGGACTGGCTACACCTTC.

This clonotype was recorded many times. The chain employs TRBV5-1 and TRBJ1-2; a weak D match, TRBD1 (6 bases). Germline V gene sequence: CDR1 SGHRS, CDR2 YFSETQ. The CDR3 is 14 amino acids. Trimming took 4 bases from V and 5 from J, leaving 15 bases between them. For the CDR3, the DNA is TGCGCCAGCAGCCCCGGCGGGGACAATTATGGCTACACCTTC. This codes for CASSPGGDNYGYTF.

The genes are TRBV7-9 and TRBJ1-1; D perhaps matches TRBD1 (5 bases). V lost 5 bases and J lost 11, with 15 bases in between. From germline, CDR1 is SEHNR and CDR2 FQNEAQ (reference sequence). The CDR3 length is 12 residues. The DNA for the CDR3 is TGTGCCAGCAGCCCGCAGGGTCCCGGTGCTTTCTTT. Its translation: CASSPQGPGAFF.

This clonotype has at least ten counts. The chain combines TRBV5-1 with TRBJ2-3, with 11 bases fitting TRBD2. The junction had 11 bases not matched to a gene; V was cut back by 2 bases and J by 3 bases. The CDR3 runs 18 residues. Germline V CDR1 and CDR2: SGHRS, YFSETQ. CDR3 loop: CASSLRIGLAGGTDTQYF. CDR3 in DNA: TGCGCCAGCAGCTTACGGATCGGCCTAGCGGGGGGAACAGATACGCAGTATTTT.

At least ten counts were recorded for this clonotype. Here the CDR3 reads CASRRAIQGEGVYGYTF. CDR3 in DNA: TGTGCCAGCAGACGGGCTATACAGGGGGAGGGAGTCTATGGCTACACCTTC. V gene TRBV6-6 combines with J gene TRBJ1-2, with 8 nucleotides matching TRBD1. Trimming at V came to 6 bases and at J to 4 bases, leaving 16 bases not matched to a gene. This CDR3 comprises 17 residues. Germline V CDR1 and CDR2: MNHNY, SVGAGI (reference sequence).

V gene TRBV4-1 combines with J gene TRBJ1-1; perhaps TRBD1 as D (5 bases). The V and J ends lost 6 bases and 5 bases respectively, with 16 bases between them. CDR1 and CDR2 from the germline V gene are MGHRA and YSYEKL. There are 14 residues in the CDR3. This CDR3 is CASRGFLKGTEAFF. In DNA form, the CDR3 reads TGCGCCAGCAGGGGGTTTCTGAAGGGGACTGAAGCTTTCTTT.

This rearrangement joins TRBV5-1 to TRBJ2-5; a possible D gene is TRBD1 (6 bases). Deletions cut 4 bases from V and 5 bases from J, with 12 bases between. The CDR3 runs to 13 residues. Germline lookup yields CDR1 SGHRS and CDR2 YFSETQ. DNA of the CDR3: TGCGCCAGCAGCCCGGACAGATGGGAGACCCAGTACTTC. The encoded protein is CASSPDRWETQYF.